The rows below give T cell receptor beta chains drawn from one sample of a study of early T cells in non-severe SARS-CoV-2 infection. TCRdb reprocessed the 5' RACE reads via MiXCR and lists one record per CDR3 protein. The sample comprises roughly 75,000 distinct CDR3 sequences, more than 7.5% of which are singletons, and about 4.8% rests with the top ten. Material: whole blood. The receptor set was obtained from an adult who was a healthcare worker with PCR-confirmed SARS-CoV-2 infection or an uninfected control (not recorded which). Both conserved end residues are part of each CDR3. A D gene is named only where the DNA matches it firmly. Where a row states a size, it is once, few, many or the class of an expanded clone; other rows omit it.

many	TRBV27	TRBJ2-2	NA	CASSPQGRSTGELFF	TGTGCCAGCAGTCCCCAGGGTCGTAGCACCGGGGAGCTGTTTTTT
many	TRBV20-1	TRBJ2-7	NA	CSASTFGPYEQYF	TGCAGTGCTAGCACGTTCGGACCCTACGAGCAGTACTTC
many	TRBV20-1	TRBJ2-6	NA	CSARGSGANVLTF	TGCAGTGCTAGAGGATCTGGGGCCAACGTCCTGACTTTC
few	TRBV5-1	TRBJ1-5	NA	CASSSGSGNQPQHF	TGCGCCAGCAGCTCCGGAAGTGGCAATCAGCCCCAGCATTTT
NA	TRBV4-1	TRBJ2-7	NA	CASSRGPSYEQYF	TGCGCCAGCAGCCGAGGGCCTTCCTACGAGCAGTACTTC
NA	TRBV5-4	TRBJ2-7	NA	CASSPGTLSSYEQYF	TGTGCCAGCAGCCCCGGGACTTTAAGCTCCTACGAGCAGTACTTC
many	TRBV10-1	TRBJ2-1	TRBD2	CASSDRLAGRAEQFF	TGCGCCAGCAGTGATCGACTAGCGGGACGGGCTGAGCAGTTCTTC
few	TRBV5-6	TRBJ1-2	NA	CASSLELGMANYGYTF	TGTGCCAGCAGCTTGGAGCTGGGAATGGCTAACTATGGCTACACCTTC
NA	TRBV7-9	TRBJ2-1	NA	CASSPKGFEGGPYNEQFF	TGTGCCAGCAGCCCGAAGGGGTTTGAGGGAGGTCCCTACAATGAGCAGTTCTTC
NA	TRBV7-9	TRBJ2-7	NA	CAGAIGDEQYF	TGTGCCGGAGCCATTGGCGACGAGCAGTACTTC
few	TRBV20-1	TRBJ2-2	NA	CSAVEAGSGELFF	TGCAGTGCCGTAGAGGCGGGCAGCGGGGAGCTGTTTTTT
NA	TRBV27	TRBJ2-7	NA	CASSLVGGNSYEQYF	TGTGCCAGCAGTTTAGTGGGCGGCAACTCCTACGAGCAGTACTTC
many	TRBV20-1	TRBJ2-1	NA	CSAVRAHSYNEQFF	TGCAGTGCTGTCCGCGCCCACTCCTACAATGAGCAGTTCTTC
few	TRBV28	TRBJ2-7	NA	CASSFPSTGRWIEQYF	TGTGCCAGCAGTTTCCCGTCGACGGGTAGGTGGATCGAGCAGTACTTC
many	TRBV5-4	TRBJ2-3	NA	CASSLGVGTDTQYF	TGTGCCAGCAGCTTGGGGGTGGGCACAGATACGCAGTATTTT
many	TRBV18	TRBJ1-5	NA	CASSPQGTEPQHF	TGTGCCAGCTCACCGCAGGGGACGGAGCCCCAGCATTTT
many	TRBV7-9	TRBJ1-2	NA	CASSLAGNYGYTF	TGTGCCAGCAGCTTAGCAGGGAACTATGGCTACACCTTC
few	TRBV7-2	TRBJ1-4	TRBD1	CASSLYPRTGVLNEKLFF	TGTGCCAGCAGCTTATACCCCCGGACAGGGGTTCTTAATGAAAAACTGTTTTTT
many	TRBV7-2	TRBJ2-5	NA	CASSSGVRGPPEYF	TGTGCCAGCAGCTCCGGCGTCCGGGGCCCCCCGGAGTACTTC
few	TRBV30	TRBJ1-2	NA	CAWSLGPGYGYTF	TGTGCCTGGAGTCTAGGGCCGGGCTATGGCTACACCTTC
NA	TRBV7-9	TRBJ2-7	NA	CASSDTGFEQYF	TGTGCCAGCAGCGATACAGGGTTCGAGCAGTACTTC
NA	TRBV12-3/TRBV12-4	TRBJ1-5	NA	CASSFIGGNQPQHF	TGTGCCAGCAGTTTTATAGGGGGCAATCAGCCCCAGCATTTT
NA	TRBV12-3/TRBV12-4	TRBJ2-7	TRBD1	CASRPGTGFYEQYF	TGTGCCAGCAGGCCCGGGACAGGCTTCTACGAGCAGTACTTC
few	TRBV7-9	TRBJ1-1	NA	CATKEDSMNTEAFF	TGTGCCACCAAGGAGGACAGCATGAACACTGAAGCTTTCTTT
few	TRBV7-8	TRBJ1-5	NA	CASSFSDQPQHF	TGTGCCAGCAGCTTTAGCGATCAGCCCCAGCATTTT
NA	TRBV20-1	TRBJ2-7	NA	CSARAIEGARATYEQYF	TGCAGTGCTAGAGCCATCGAAGGGGCCAGGGCGACCTACGAGCAGTACTTC
NA	TRBV27	TRBJ2-5	NA	CASSFAGLGETQYF	TGTGCCAGCAGTTTCGCAGGTTTAGGGGAGACCCAGTACTTC
many	TRBV6-5	TRBJ1-4	NA	CASNPSGRGEKLFF	TGTGCCAGCAACCCCTCGGGGAGGGGAGAAAAACTGTTTTTT
many	TRBV5-8	TRBJ2-3	TRBD2	CASSPPAGGGSTDTQYF	TGTGCCAGCAGCCCCCCGGCGGGAGGAGGAAGCACAGATACGCAGTATTTT
many	TRBV20-1	TRBJ2-3	NA	CSAPTMGTDTQYF	TGCAGTGCTCCCACAATGGGCACAGATACGCAGTATTTT
NA	TRBV18	TRBJ1-5	NA	CASSPGQWQQPQHF	TGTGCCAGCTCACCCGGACAGTGGCAGCAGCCCCAGCATTTT
many	TRBV9	TRBJ2-1	TRBD2	CASSPRTSGAPYNEQFF	TGTGCCAGCAGCCCAAGGACTAGCGGTGCCCCCTACAATGAGCAGTTCTTC
many	TRBV7-9	TRBJ2-5	NA	CASSTVGETQYF	TGTGCCAGCAGCACCGTGGGGGAGACCCAGTACTTC
few	TRBV4-1	TRBJ2-3	TRBD2	CASSQDGASGSRRDTQYF	TGCGCCAGCAGCCAAGATGGCGCTAGCGGGAGTAGGAGAGATACGCAGTATTTT
NA	TRBV9	TRBJ1-4	NA	CASSVAANEKLFF	TGTGCCAGCAGCGTAGCAGCTAATGAAAAACTGTTTTTT
few	TRBV10-3	TRBJ2-7	TRBD2	CATAGLAAEQYF	TGTGCCACCGCGGGACTAGCGGCAGAGCAGTACTTC
NA	TRBV20-1	TRBJ2-4	NA	CSASGSDIQYF	TGCAGTGCTAGCGGGAGTGACATTCAGTACTTC
few	TRBV28	TRBJ2-1	NA	CASSPIGYNEQFF	TGTGCCAGCAGTCCGATTGGGTATAATGAGCAGTTCTTC
few	TRBV20-1	TRBJ2-7	NA	CSAIRPGVIYEQYF	TGCAGTGCTATCAGACCGGGAGTGATTTACGAGCAGTACTTC
many	TRBV12-3/TRBV12-4	TRBJ2-7	NA	CASSLGSRDYEQYF	TGTGCCAGCAGTTTAGGGAGTCGGGACTACGAGCAGTACTTC
many	TRBV28	TRBJ2-5	TRBD2	CASSQSLGRVDTQYF	TGTGCCAGCAGTCAAAGTTTGGGGAGGGTGGATACCCAGTACTTC